The 23 T cell receptor beta chains presented below share a single source sample, sequenced in a study of blood T cells in healthy people across ages. Sample-barcoded 5' priming and a J-beta primer mix drove a second PCR of about 6 to 12 cycles. In TCRdb, the 5' RACE reads were re-called with MiXCR into one record per CDR3 protein. The sample lists hundreds of thousands of distinct CDR3 sequences; 58% were seen once. Sequencing input: blood. These receptors were taken from a man in his 60s in good health.

This clonotype occurred many times. The chain uses TRBV6-6 and TRBJ1-5; 7 bases are shared with TRBD1. The CDR3 consists of 15 residues. The V segment lost 6 bases and the J segment 5 bases; nucleotides outside the gene matches: 10. From germline, CDR1 is MNHNY and CDR2 SVGAGI (reference sequence). The chain's CDR3 is CASRPQGRDDQPQHF. In nucleotides, the CDR3 is TGTGCCAGCAGACCACAGGGGCGGGACGATCAGCCCCAGCATTTT.

The chain links TRBV7-2 to TRBJ2-7, with D possibly matching TRBD1 (6 bases). Germline CDR1 reads SGHTA; CDR2 reads FQGNSA. The CDR3 is 14 residues long. Trimming shortened V by 5 bases and J by 0 bases, and 11 bases separated the two germline ends. The CDR3 is CASSTGQISYEQYF. The CDR3, as DNA: TGTGCCAGCAGCACCGGACAGATCTCCTACGAGCAGTACTTC.

V usage is TRBV19 and J usage is TRBJ2-5, with 10 bases that match TRBD2. There are 16 residues in the CDR3. Germline CDR1 reads LNHDA; CDR2 reads SQIVND (reference sequence). The J segment lost 4 bases and the V segment lost 2 bases, leaving 7 bases of the junction unmatched. As DNA, the CDR3 is TGTGCCAGTAGTATAACCCTACTAGCGGGGAGAGAGACCCAGTACTTC. Amino acid sequence: CASSITLLAGRETQYF. The entire variable domain, with the rest obtained from reference TRBV19 and TRBJ2-5, is as follows: DGGITQSPKYLFRKEGQNVTLSCEQNLNHDAMYWYRQDPGQGLRLIYYSQIVNDFQKGDIAEGYSVSREKKESFPLTVTSAQKNPTAFYLCASSITLLAGRETQYFGPGTRLLVL.

V is TRBV29-1 and J is TRBJ2-3; 7 bases align to TRBD2. The CDR3 sequence is 14 residues long. Losses at the gene ends were 6 bases for V and 0 bases for J; bases not matched to a gene: 6. CDR1 and CDR2 from the germline V gene are SQVTM and ANQGSEA. CDR3 sequence (DNA): TGCAGCGTGGCCCCAGCGGGAAGCACAGATACGCAGTATTTT. Residues: CSVAPAGSTDTQYF.

This clonotype has only one observation. One end of the junction fails to match germline, which may point to a read error. The chain recombines TRBV5-1 with TRBJ1-4, with D unresolved. The CDR3 is made up of 13 amino acids. Germline V lookup: CDR1 SGHRS, CDR2 YFSETQ. The CDR3 DNA reads TGCGTCAGCAGCTTGGGAATTGGCGAAAAACTGTTTTTT. Residues: CVSSLGIGEKLFF.

The chain has TRBV20-1 and TRBJ1-1; D remains unclear. The V gene's germline CDR1 is DFQATT and CDR2 SNEGSKA (reference sequence). CDR3 length: 13 amino acids. Trimming stripped 3 bases from V and 0 bases from J, with 8 bases between. The CDR3 is CSARSAMNTEAFF. In nucleotides, the CDR3 is TGCAGTGCTAGGTCTGCCATGAACACTGAAGCTTTCTTT.

This clonotype has more than one count but fewer than ten. The V and J genes are TRBV6-5 and TRBJ1-2; 11 bases fit TRBD1. The V segment lost 10 bases and the J segment 9 bases; nucleotides outside the gene matches: 10. The germline V gene has CDR1 MNHEY and CDR2 SVGAGI. The CDR3 loop spans 13 amino acids. Written as DNA, the CDR3 is TGTGCCACCCGGACAGGGGGCTTTGAAAGCTACACCTTC. This gives the protein CATRTGGFESYTF.

The chain is built from TRBV21-1 and TRBJ2-1; TRBD1, the table's D call, was not compared with the DNA. TRBV21-1 is a known pseudogene. The CDR3 has 22 residues. CDR3 bases: TGTGCCAGCAGCAACCCCCTTTCTAATTGTGTGTCTGGTTGGGGGGCCTACAATGAGCAGTTCTTC. Translation: CASSNPLSNCVSGWGAYNEQFF.

This clonotype occurred a few times. The rearrangement links TRBV7-9 to TRBJ2-1; 10 bases are a match to TRBD1. The germline CDR1 and CDR2 sequences are SEHNR and FQNEAQ (reference sequence). The V gene end was trimmed by 8 bases and the J gene end by 4 bases; junction bases not matched to a gene: 5. The CDR3 contains 14 residues. The CDR3 region is CASATGGFYNEQFF. The DNA for the CDR3 is TGTGCCAGCGCGACAGGGGGCTTTTACAATGAGCAGTTCTTC.

Only a few counts were recorded for this clonotype. The CDR3 spells CASSLIGGANVLTF. CDR3 coding DNA: TGCGCCAGCAGCTTGATTGGGGGGGCCAACGTCCTGACTTTC. The chain has TRBV5-1 and TRBJ2-6; D is unclear. The CDR3 spans 14 residues. V gave up 1 base and J gave up 4 bases, with 6 bases separating them. Germline V gives CDR1 SGHRS, CDR2 YFSETQ.

This clonotype was observed a few times. V gene TRBV28 combines with J gene TRBJ1-6; D not certain. Per germline, CDR1 MDHEN and CDR2 SYDVKM. The CDR3 covers 13 residues. The ends were cut back, 5 bases at V and 7 bases at J, with 9 bases in the middle. DNA of the CDR3: TGTGCCAGCAGTACGGGTCCAAATTCACCCCTCCACTTT. Amino acid sequence: CASSTGPNSPLHF.

This clonotype was observed many times. The chain uses TRBV18 and TRBJ2-7, with D perhaps TRBD1 (5 bases). The germline V and J ends were trimmed by 8 bases and 2 bases, with 16 bases remaining between them. The CDR3 has 14 residues. Germline lookup yields CDR1 KGHSH and CDR2 LQKENI. CDR3 sequence: CASSLGQATYEQYF. CDR3 bases: TGTGCCAGCAGCCTGGGGCAGGCCACCTACGAGCAGTACTTC.

This clonotype came up once. This chain uses TRBV28 with TRBJ2-1, with D uncertain. The CDR3 length is 12 residues. CDR1 is MDHEN, CDR2 SYDVKM, per germline. V dropped 6 bases and J dropped 7 bases, with 10 bases sitting between them. CDR3 DNA: TGTGCCAGCAGATCTACAGTAAATGAGCAGTTCTTC. This gives the protein CASRSTVNEQFF.

This rearrangement joins TRBV10-3 to TRBJ2-1; 11 positions agree with TRBD2. The CDR3 consists of 18 residues. Germline V lookup: CDR1 ENHRY, CDR2 SYGVKD. With 0 bases clipped from V and 1 base from J, the junction kept 5 bases outside the gene matches. CDR3 sequence (DNA): TGTGCCATCAGTGAGTCGCGGCTAGCGGGGGGTTCCTACAATGAGCAGTTCTTC. It is translated as CAISESRLAGGSYNEQFF.

The chain uses TRBV18 and TRBJ2-4, with 13 bases lining up with TRBD2. Judging by the DNA end, TRBJ2-7 fits better; the J call may be wrong. Germline-derived CDR1 and CDR2 are KGHSH and LQKENI. This CDR3 spans 14 amino acids. The CDR3 protein is CASSSTSGGDEQYF. The CDR3 DNA sequence: TGTGCCAGCTCATCCACTAGCGGGGGGGACGAGCAGTACTTC.

This chain uses TRBV20-1 with TRBJ2-3, with a tentative D call TRBD2 (6 bases). The V end was cut by 6 bases, the J end by 0 bases, with 10 bases between. This CDR3 has 13 residues. Germline V gene sequence: CDR1 DFQATT, CDR2 SNEGSKA (reference sequence). CDR3 residues: CSACSGSTDTQYF. The CDR3 DNA reads as TGCAGTGCCTGTAGCGGTAGCACAGATACGCAGTATTTT.

The chain joins TRBV3-1 to TRBJ1-6; no firm D call. The germline V gene has CDR1 LGHDT and CDR2 YNNKEL (reference sequence). This CDR3 comprises 14 residues. The V and J ends lost 0 bases and 5 bases respectively, with 5 bases between them. Here the CDR3 reads CASSQDYNNSPLHF. The CDR3 DNA follows: TGTGCCAGCAGCCAAGATTATAATAATTCACCCCTCCACTTT.

This clonotype has only a few counts. The rearrangement links TRBV10-3 to TRBJ2-7; a possible D gene is TRBD1 (6 bases). Germline CDR1 ENHRY, CDR2 SYGVKD. The CDR3 is 13 residues long. V gave up 4 bases and J gave up 1 base, with 8 bases separating them. The CDR3 DNA follows: TGTGCCATCAGTGCCCAGGGGTCCTACGAGCAGTACTTC. Its protein product is CAISAQGSYEQYF.

This clonotype came up many times. This rearrangement joins TRBV29-1 to TRBJ2-5; possibly TRBD2 for D (6 bases). V was shortened by 5 bases and J by 4 bases, with 20 bases between the two germline ends. Germline CDR1 reads SQVTM; CDR2 reads ANQGSEA. CDR3 size: 15 residues. Here the CDR3 reads CSVYDPLVGGETQYF. The CDR3 DNA reads as TGCAGCGTTTACGATCCGCTCGTGGGGGGAGAGACCCAGTACTTC.

This sequence joins TRBV27 and TRBJ2-6; 9 nucleotides align to TRBD1. J gave up 2 bases and V 8 bases, and 4 bases lay outside the gene matches. The germline CDR1 and CDR2 sequences are MNHEY and SMNVEV (reference sequence). CDR3 length: 15 residues. CDR3 loop: CASRDRVAGANVLTF. The DNA of the CDR3 is TGTGCCAGCCGGGACAGGGTTGCTGGGGCCAACGTCCTGACTTTC.

This clonotype was observed at least ten times. The J gene is TRBJ1-1, the V gene TRBV27; 7 nucleotides line up with TRBD1. Germline CDR1 and CDR2: MNHEY and SMNVEV (reference sequence). V shed 4 bases, J shed 0 bases, and the junction held 8 bases outside the gene matches. This CDR3 region has 16 residues. The CDR3, as DNA: TGTGCCAGCAGTTCGGGAGGGGGCACCTTGAACACTGAAGCTTTCTTT. Its translation is CASSSGGGTLNTEAFF.

Turning to this clonotype: At one end, the junction sequence differs from germline, possibly due to a read error. The chain joins TRBV10-2 to TRBJ2-6, with TRBD1 matching over 7 bases. Per germline, CDR1 WSHSY and CDR2 SAAADI. The CDR3 covers 15 residues. CDR3 nucleotide sequence: TGCGCCAGCAGCATACAGGGGTCTGGGGCCAACGCCCTGACTTTC. Amino acids: CASSIQGSGANALTF.

The chain recombines TRBV5-8 with TRBJ2-3, with no clear D. The V gene lost 5 bases and the J gene lost 2 bases, with 6 bases spanning the gap. CDR1 is SGHTS and CDR2 is YDEGEE in the germline V gene. This CDR3 has 12 amino acids. The CDR3 DNA reads as TGTGCCAGCAGAACGATCACAGATACGCAGTATTTT. As protein: CASRTITDTQYF.